Presented here are 6 T cell receptor beta chains from one specimen sequenced in a study of CD8 T cells in ankylosing spondylitis. Points from the study as a whole: One TCR beta motif, made up of roughly 8 highly homologous variants, appeared characteristic of ankylosing spondylitis blood.

TCRdb used MiXCR to reprocess the 5' RACE reads, holding one entry per CDR3 protein. The data contain around 430,000 distinct CDR3 sequences, roughly 18% of them seen just once; the ten biggest clones take up approximately 1%. Their specific antigens are unknown. The sequencing input was blood, either unsorted or a sorted T cell fraction (not recorded which). The receptors originated from a male donor with ankylosing spondylitis.

This clonotype has at least ten counts. This chain links TRBV12-3 or TRBV12-4 with TRBJ2-1; D unresolved. Trimming took off 8 bases at V and 4 bases at J, with 9 bases between the two ends. This CDR3 has 12 residues. As DNA, the CDR3 is TGTGCCAGCTCCCTACCTTACAATGAGCAGTTCTTC. As protein: CASSLPYNEQFF.

The table lists this clonotype with a count of one. The chain is built from TRBV11-2 and TRBJ1-6; 7 nucleotides agree with TRBD1. The germline CDR1 and CDR2 sequences are SGHAT and FQNNGV. V was clipped by 6 bases and J by 9 bases; unmatched bases: 8. This CDR3 has 14 residues. CDR3 region: CASRTGAGGSPLHF. The CDR3 nucleotides read TGTGCCAGCAGAACAGGGGCCGGGGGTTCACCCCTCCACTTT.

This clonotype was seen a handful of times. The chain carries TRBV6-5 and TRBJ1-1; D gene unclear. V was cut by 0 bases and J by 1 base, with 9 bases left in between. CDR1 MNHEY and CDR2 SVGAGI come from the germline V gene. This CDR3 is built from 15 residues. Here the CDR3 DNA reads TGTGCCAGCAGTTACTCACTAGTATCGAACACTGAAGCTTTCTTT. Translation: CASSYSLVSNTEAFF.

This clonotype turned up a few times. This chain links TRBV6-1 with TRBJ2-1; 7 positions agree with TRBD1. This CDR3 has 15 residues. Trimming removed 7 bases from V and 6 bases from J; junction bases left unmatched: 12. Looked up from germline, CDR1 is MNHNS and CDR2 is SASEGT. The CDR3, as DNA: TGTGCCAGCAACCCGACAGGGACACGGGTCAATGAGCAGTTCTTC. Translated: CASNPTGTRVNEQFF.

This clonotype was counted many times. In DNA, the CDR3 is TGTGCCAGCAGTTTCTTCGGGGGCACGGAGACCCAGTACTTC. Amino acid sequence: CASSFFGGTETQYF. The J gene is TRBJ2-5, the V gene TRBV6-5; D possibly uses TRBD1 or TRBD2 (6 bases each). CDR1 and CDR2 from the germline V gene are MNHEY and SVGAGI. The CDR3 spans 14 residues. V was trimmed by 4 bases and J by 5 bases, leaving 14 bases between them.

The chain recombines TRBV3-1 with TRBJ1-5; 8 bases fit TRBD1. The CDR3 is made up of 14 amino acids. Trimming took 4 bases from V and 3 from J; bases not matched to a gene: 2. Germline CDR1 LGHDT, CDR2 YNNKEL (reference sequence). The CDR3 DNA sequence: TGTGCCAGCAGCCCGGACAGGGTCAATCAGCCCCAGCATTTT. Encoded protein: CASSPDRVNQPQHF. Full variable domain (outside the CDR3, taken from reference TRBV3-1 and TRBJ1-5): DTAVSQTPKYLVTQMGNDKSIKCEQNLGHDTMYWYKQDSKKFLKIMFSYNNKELIINETVPNRFSPKSPDKAHLNLHINSLELGDSAVYFCASSPDRVNQPQHFGDGTRLSIL.